This TCR beta chain emerged from a study of cytomegalovirus exposure and HLA in healthy donors. Amplification used 60 Vbeta primers and 13 Jbeta primers. Only in-frame clones appear in the TCRdb table, and some are missing; sequencing was by immunoSEQ multiplex PCR. The sample carries 120,000 or so clones, more than 80% recorded once. With 6 bases clipped from V and 8 bases from J, the junction kept 10 bases outside the gene matches. This CDR3 has 14 amino acids. The germline V gene has CDR1 SQVTM and CDR2 ANQGSEA. This clone has more than one count but fewer than ten. The clonotype comes from a man younger than 40 in good health and CMV-seropositive. Source material: PBMCs. The genes are TRBV29-1 and TRBJ1-4; the match to TRBD1 covers 9 bases. The CDR3 sequence: CSVATGTGNEKLFF. The CDR3 region has the DNA TGCAGCGTGGCGACCGGGACAGGGAACGAAAAACTGTTTTTT.